This T cell receptor (beta chain) was captured in a study of immune evolution from preneoplasia to lung adenocarcinoma. The V gene end was trimmed by 6 bases and the J gene end by 6 bases; junction bases not matched to a gene: 7. The CDR3 contains 13 residues. The germline V gene has CDR1 SGHTA and CDR2 FQGTGA. Profiling relied on immunoSEQ multiplex PCR, and the TCRdb table lists in-frame clones only, not all of them. The repertoire holds about 5,700 clones, with around 80% as singletons. In regard to this clone: Its matching antigen is unknown.

Study-level findings and limits: Clonality was highest in normal lung, lower in later-stage lesions apparently.

The TCR sequence derives from a person aged 55-80 years with lung adenocarcinoma. This chain links TRBV7-3 with TRBJ2-7; the match to TRBD1 covers 8 bases. Sequenced material: FFPE minimally invasive lung adenocarcinoma tissue. CDR3 coding DNA: TGTGCCAGCAGTCTTTACGGGACAGGCGAGCAGTACTTC. The encoded protein is CASSLYGTGEQYF. Based on the CDR3 plus reference TRBV7-3 and TRBJ2-7, the full variable domain is GAGVSQTPSNKVTEKGKYVELRCDPISGHTALYWYRQSLGQGPEFLIYFQGTGAADDSGLPNDRFFAVRPEGSVSTLKIQRTERGDSAVYLCASSLYGTGEQYFGPGTRLTVT.